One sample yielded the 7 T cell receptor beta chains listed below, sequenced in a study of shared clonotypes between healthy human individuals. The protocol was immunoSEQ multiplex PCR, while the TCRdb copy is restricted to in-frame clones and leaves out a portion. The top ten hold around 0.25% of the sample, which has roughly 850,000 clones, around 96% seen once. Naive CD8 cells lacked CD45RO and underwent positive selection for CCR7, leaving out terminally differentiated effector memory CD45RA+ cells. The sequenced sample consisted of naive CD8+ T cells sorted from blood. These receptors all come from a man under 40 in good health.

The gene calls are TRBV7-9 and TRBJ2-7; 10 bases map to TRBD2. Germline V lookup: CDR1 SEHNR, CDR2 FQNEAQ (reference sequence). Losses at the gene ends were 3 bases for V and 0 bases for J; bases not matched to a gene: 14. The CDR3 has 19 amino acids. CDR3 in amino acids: CASSFILAGTPNSSYEQYF. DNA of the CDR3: TGTGCCAGCAGCTTCATACTAGCGGGAACACCTAACAGCTCCTACGAGCAGTACTTC.

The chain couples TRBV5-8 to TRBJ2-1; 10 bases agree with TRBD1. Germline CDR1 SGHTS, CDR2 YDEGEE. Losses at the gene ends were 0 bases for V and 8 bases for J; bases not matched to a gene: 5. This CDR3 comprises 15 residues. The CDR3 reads CASSLAGTGVDEQFF. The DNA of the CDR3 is TGTGCCAGCAGCTTGGCCGGGACAGGGGTCGATGAGCAGTTCTTC.

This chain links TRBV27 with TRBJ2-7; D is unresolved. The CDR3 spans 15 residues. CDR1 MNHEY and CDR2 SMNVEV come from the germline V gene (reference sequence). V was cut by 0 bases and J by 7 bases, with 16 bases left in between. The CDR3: CASSLSGLNLFEQYF. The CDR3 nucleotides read TGTGCCAGCAGTTTATCCGGCTTGAATCTGTTTGAGCAGTACTTC.

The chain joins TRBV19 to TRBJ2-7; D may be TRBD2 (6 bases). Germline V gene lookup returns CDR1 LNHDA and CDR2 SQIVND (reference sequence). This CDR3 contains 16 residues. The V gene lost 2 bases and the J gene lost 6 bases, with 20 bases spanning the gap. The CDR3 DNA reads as TGTGCCAGTAGTATATTGGCGGGAAGATTAGTGGGCGAGCAGTACTTC. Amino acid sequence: CASSILAGRLVGEQYF.

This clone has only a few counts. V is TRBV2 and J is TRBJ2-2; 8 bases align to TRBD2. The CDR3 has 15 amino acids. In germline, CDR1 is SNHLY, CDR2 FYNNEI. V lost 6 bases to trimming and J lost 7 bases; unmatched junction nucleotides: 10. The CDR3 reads CASRYLTSENGELFF. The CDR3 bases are TGTGCCAGCAGATACCTGACTAGCGAGAACGGGGAGCTGTTTTTT. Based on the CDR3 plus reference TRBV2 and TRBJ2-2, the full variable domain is EPEVTQTPSHQVTQMGQEVILRCVPISNHLYFYWYRQILGQKVEFLVSFYNNEISEKSEIFDDQFSVERPDGSNFTLKIRSTKLEDSAMYFCASRYLTSENGELFFGEGSRLTVL.

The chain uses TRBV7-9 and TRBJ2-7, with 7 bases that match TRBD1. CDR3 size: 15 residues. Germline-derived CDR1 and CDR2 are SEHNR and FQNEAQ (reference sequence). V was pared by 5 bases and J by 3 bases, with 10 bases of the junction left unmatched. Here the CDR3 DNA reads TGTGCCAGCAGCGATCCGGGACAGAATTTCTACGAGCAGTACTTC. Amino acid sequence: CASSDPGQNFYEQYF.

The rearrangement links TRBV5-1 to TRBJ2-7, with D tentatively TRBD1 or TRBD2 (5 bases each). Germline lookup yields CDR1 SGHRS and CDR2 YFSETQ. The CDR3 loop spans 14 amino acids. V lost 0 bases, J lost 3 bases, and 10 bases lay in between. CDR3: CASSLDSGGYEQYF. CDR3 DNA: TGCGCCAGCAGCTTGGACTCTGGGGGCTACGAGCAGTACTTC.